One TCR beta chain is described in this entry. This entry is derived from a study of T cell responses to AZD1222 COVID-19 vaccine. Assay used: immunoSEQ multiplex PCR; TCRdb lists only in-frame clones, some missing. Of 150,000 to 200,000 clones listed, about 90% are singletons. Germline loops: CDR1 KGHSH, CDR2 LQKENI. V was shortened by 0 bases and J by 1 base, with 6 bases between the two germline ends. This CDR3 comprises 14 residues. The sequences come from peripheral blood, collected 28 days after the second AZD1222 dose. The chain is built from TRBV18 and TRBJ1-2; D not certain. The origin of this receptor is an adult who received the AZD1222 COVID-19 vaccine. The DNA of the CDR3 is TGTGCCAGCTCACCACCCGCCCGTAACTATGGCTACACCTTC. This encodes CASSPPARNYGYTF.